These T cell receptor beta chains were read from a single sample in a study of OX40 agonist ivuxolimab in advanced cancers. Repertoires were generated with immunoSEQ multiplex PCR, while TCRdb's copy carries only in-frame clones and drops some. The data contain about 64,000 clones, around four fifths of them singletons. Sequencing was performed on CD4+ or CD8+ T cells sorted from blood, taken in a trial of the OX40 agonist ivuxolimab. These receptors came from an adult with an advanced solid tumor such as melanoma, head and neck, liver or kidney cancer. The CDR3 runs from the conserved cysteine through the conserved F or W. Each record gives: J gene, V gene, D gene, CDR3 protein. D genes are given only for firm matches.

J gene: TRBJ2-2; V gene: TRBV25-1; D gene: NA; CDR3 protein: CDWCGRILNTGELFF
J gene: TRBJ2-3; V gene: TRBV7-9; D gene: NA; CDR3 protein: CASSLRVEPDTQYF
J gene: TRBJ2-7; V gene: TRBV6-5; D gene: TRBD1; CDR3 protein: CASSQGTDYEQYF
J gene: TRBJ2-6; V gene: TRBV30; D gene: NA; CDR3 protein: CAWDPSGANVLTF
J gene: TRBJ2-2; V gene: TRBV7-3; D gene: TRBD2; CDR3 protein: CASSSGLATGELFF
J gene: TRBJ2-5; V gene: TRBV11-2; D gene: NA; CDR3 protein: CASSLGREKETQYF
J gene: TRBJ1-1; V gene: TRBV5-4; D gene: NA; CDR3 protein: CASSLDTDTEAFF
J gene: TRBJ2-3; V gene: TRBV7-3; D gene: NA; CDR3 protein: CASSFGGPSTDTQYF
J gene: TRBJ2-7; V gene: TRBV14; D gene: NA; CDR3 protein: CASSQGTEQYF
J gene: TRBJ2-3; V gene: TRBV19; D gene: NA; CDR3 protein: CASSLGTHTDTQYF
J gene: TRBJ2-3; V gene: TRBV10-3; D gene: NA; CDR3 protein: CAISELGGPDTQYF
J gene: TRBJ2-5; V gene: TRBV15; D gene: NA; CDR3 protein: CATSNRQWYRAQETQYF
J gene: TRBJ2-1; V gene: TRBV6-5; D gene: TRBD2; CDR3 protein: CASFPSGRMNEQFF
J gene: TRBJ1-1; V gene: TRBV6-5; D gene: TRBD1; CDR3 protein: CASTEPGQGSSAFF
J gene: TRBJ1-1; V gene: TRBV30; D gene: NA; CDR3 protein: CAWSVRGPRAFF
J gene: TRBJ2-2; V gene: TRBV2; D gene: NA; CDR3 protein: CASREGTNTGELFF
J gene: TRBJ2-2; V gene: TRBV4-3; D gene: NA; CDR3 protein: CASSQEGRTGELFF
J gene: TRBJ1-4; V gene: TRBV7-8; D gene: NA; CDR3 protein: CASSFREFNEKLFF
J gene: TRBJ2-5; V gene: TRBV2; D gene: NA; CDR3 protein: CASRRETQYF
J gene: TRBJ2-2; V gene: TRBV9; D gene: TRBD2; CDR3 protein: CASRKGGASGTGELFF